Each of the 22 T cell receptor beta chains below was sequenced from the same sample in a study of blood T cell repertoires in COVID-19. Assay: immunoSEQ multiplex PCR; the TCRdb copy retains only in-frame clones and omits some. The table shows roughly 69,000 clones, with more than 65% occurring only once. The sample comprised peripheral blood. The receptor source for this set is a human donor in a cohort sampled during active COVID-19.

A few counts support this clone. V is TRBV27 and J is TRBJ2-1; 11 bases match TRBD2. V lost 5 bases, J lost 6 bases, and 12 bases stayed unmatched. The CDR3 consists of 17 residues. Germline CDR1 reads MNHEY; CDR2 reads SMNVEV (reference sequence). The DNA for the CDR3 is TGTGCCAGCAGTCCTTTCGGTAGCGGGGGGGATGGCAATGAGCAGTTCTTC. This translates into CASSPFGSGGDGNEQFF.

V gene TRBV6-5 combines with J gene TRBJ1-5; 7 bases match TRBD1. The V gene end was trimmed by 6 bases and the J gene end by 4 bases; junction bases not matched to a gene: 3. The CDR3 runs to 13 residues. CDR1 is MNHEY, CDR2 SVGAGI, per germline. The CDR3 loop is CASRVTGNQPQHF. As DNA, the CDR3 is TGTGCCAGCAGGGTGACAGGGAATCAGCCCCAGCATTTT.

V usage is TRBV7-8 and J usage is TRBJ2-2; 10 nucleotides line up with TRBD2. Germline CDR1 and CDR2: SGHVS and FQNEAQ. J was trimmed by 6 bases and V by 5 bases; bases with no gene match: 6. The CDR3 loop spans 15 amino acids. The CDR3 DNA follows: TGTGCCAGCAGCAAACTAGCGGGGTCGGCCGGGGAGCTGTTTTTT. Amino acids: CASSKLAGSAGELFF. Using reference TRBV7-8 and TRBJ2-2 for the parts outside the CDR3, the full variable domain is GAGVSQSPRYKVAKRGQDVALRCDPISGHVSLFWYQQALGQGPEFLTYFQNEAQLDKSGLPSDRFFAERPEGSVSTLKIQRTQQEDSAVYLCASSKLAGSAGELFFGEGSRLTVL.

The chain has TRBV7-2 and TRBJ2-1; TRBD1 is a possible D gene (7 bases). Trimming pared 5 bases from V and 0 bases from J, leaving 11 bases between. This CDR3 has 15 amino acids. CDR1 is SGHTA and CDR2 is FQGNSA in the germline V gene. CDR3 sequence (DNA): TGTGCCAGCAGCCGCGGGACAGCCTCCTACAATGAGCAGTTCTTC. Its translation is CASSRGTASYNEQFF.

V usage is TRBV2 and J usage is TRBJ2-3, with D possibly TRBD2 on 6 matching bases. From germline, CDR1 is SNHLY and CDR2 FYNNEI. The CDR3 is made up of 16 amino acids. V was cut by 8 bases and J by 4 bases, with 22 bases left in between. CDR3 region: CASLVGGSRDSDTQYF. DNA for the CDR3: TGTGCCAGCCTTGTTGGAGGGAGTCGGGACTCAGATACGCAGTATTTT.

The V gene is TRBV7-2, the J gene TRBJ2-7, with TRBD1 identical over 7 bases. Germline lookup yields CDR1 SGHTA and CDR2 FQGNSA. V trimming: 1 base; J trimming: 4 bases; junction bases outside the gene matches: 7. This CDR3 contains 15 residues. The CDR3 loop is CASSLGGGIFYEQYF. The DNA for the CDR3 is TGTGCCAGCAGCTTAGGAGGGGGCATATTTTACGAGCAGTACTTC.

This rearrangement joins TRBV10-3 to TRBJ2-7; D not resolved. This CDR3 has 12 amino acids. The germline V gene encodes CDR1 ENHRY and CDR2 SYGVKD. Trimming removed 3 bases from V and 7 bases from J, with 10 bases in between. This chain's CDR3 is CAISEGVREQYF. CDR3 nucleotide sequence: TGTGCCATCAGTGAAGGAGTGAGGGAGCAGTACTTC.

This clone was detected once. The rearrangement uses TRBV19 and TRBJ1-1, with TRBD1 matching over 7 bases. The V segment lost 3 bases and the J segment 3 bases; nucleotides outside the gene matches: 1. Germline lookup yields CDR1 LNHDA and CDR2 SQIVND (reference sequence). The CDR3 length is 13 residues. This CDR3 reads CASSIDRDTEAFF. The CDR3 coding sequence is TGTGCCAGTAGTATCGACAGGGACACTGAAGCTTTCTTT.

The genes are TRBV7-2 and TRBJ2-6; 12 nucleotides align to TRBD2. Per germline, CDR1 SGHTA and CDR2 FQGNSA. The length of the CDR3 is 19 residues. J lost 1 base, V lost 5 bases, and 9 bases had no gene match. The CDR3 coding sequence is TGTGCCAGCAGCAGAAACCTCGGACTAGCGGGGTCTGGGGCCAACGTCCTGACTTTC. Protein: CASSRNLGLAGSGANVLTF.

The V gene is TRBV3-1 (or the pseudogene TRBV3-2), the J gene TRBJ1-3; tentatively, D is TRBD1 (5 bases). Germline V gene lookup returns CDR1 LGHDT and CDR2 YNNKEL (reference sequence). The CDR3 has 14 residues. V lost 1 base to trimming and J lost 4 bases, with 8 bases between them. CDR3 bases: TGTGCCAGCAGCCAAGCCGGGGGGGGAAACACCATATATTTT. Its translation is CASSQAGGGNTIYF.

The chain is built from TRBV3-1 (or the pseudogene TRBV3-2) and TRBJ2-5; 8 positions match TRBD2. In germline, CDR1 is LGHDT, CDR2 YNNKEL (reference sequence). This CDR3 is built from 17 residues. V lost 2 bases, J lost 5 bases, and 13 bases stayed unmatched. DNA of the CDR3: TGTGCCAGCAGCCAATCTCCCCGGGGGGGCCGGGGGGAGACCCAGTACTTC. Amino acid sequence: CASSQSPRGGRGETQYF.

The V and J genes are TRBV2 and TRBJ2-7; D call uncertain. Trimming removed 6 bases at V and 2 bases at J, with 14 bases between. The CDR3 length is 14 residues. Germline lookup yields CDR1 SNHLY and CDR2 FYNNEI. CDR3 protein: CASSDWVDPYEQYF. DNA of the CDR3: TGTGCCAGCAGCGACTGGGTGGATCCCTACGAGCAGTACTTC. Using reference TRBV2 and TRBJ2-7 for the parts outside the CDR3, the full variable domain is EPEVTQTPSHQVTQMGQEVILRCVPISNHLYFYWYRQILGQKVEFLVSFYNNEISEKSEIFDDQFSVERPDGSNFTLKIRSTKLEDSAMYFCASSDWVDPYEQYFGPGTRLTVT.

The chain couples TRBV5-1 to TRBJ2-5, with a weak D call TRBD2 (6 bases). Germline V CDR1 and CDR2: SGHRS, YFSETQ. Trimming shortened V by 4 bases and J by 5 bases, and 18 bases separated the two germline ends. The CDR3 contains 15 residues. In DNA, the CDR3 is TGCGCCAGCAGCCCCCAAGACGGACGGGGGGAGACCCAGTACTTC. Protein sequence: CASSPQDGRGETQYF. The full variable domain, completed using reference TRBV5-1 and TRBJ2-5, is KAGVTQTPRYLIKTRGQQVTLSCSPISGHRSVSWYQQTPGQGLQFLFEYFSETQRNKGNFPGRFSGRQFSNSRSEMNVSTLELGDSALYLCASSPQDGRGETQYFGPGTRLLVL.

This clone has a handful of counts. This rearrangement joins TRBV30 to TRBJ2-2, with 8 bases identical to TRBD1. J gave up 9 bases and V 0 bases, and 9 bases lay outside the gene matches. Germline CDR1 is GTSNPN and CDR2 is SVGIG (reference sequence). The CDR3 extends over 15 amino acids. The CDR3 spells CAWSVSGGSSRELFF. In DNA form, the CDR3 reads TGTGCCTGGAGTGTCTCAGGGGGCTCCTCTAGGGAGCTGTTTTTT.

The V and J genes are TRBV19 and TRBJ1-1; D remains ambiguous. CDR1 and CDR2 from the germline V gene are LNHDA and SQIVND (reference sequence). The CDR3 loop spans 13 amino acids. The ends were cut back, 8 bases at V and 0 bases at J, with 10 bases in the middle. The CDR3 is CASGDRMNTEAFF. CDR3 in DNA: TGTGCCAGTGGAGACCGAATGAACACTGAAGCTTTCTTT. Complete variable domain (other parts from reference TRBV19 and TRBJ1-1): DGGITQSPKYLFRKEGQNVTLSCEQNLNHDAMYWYRQDPGQGLRLIYYSQIVNDFQKGDIAEGYSVSREKKESFPLTVTSAQKNPTAFYLCASGDRMNTEAFFGQGTRLTVV.

This chain uses TRBV18 with TRBJ2-1; D remains ambiguous. Germline V gene lookup returns CDR1 KGHSH and CDR2 LQKENI. The CDR3 is made up of 12 amino acids. V lost 3 bases to trimming and J lost 5 bases, with 5 bases between them. The CDR3 region has the DNA TGTGCCAGCTCACCTATAAACAATGAGCAGTTCTTC. Encoded protein: CASSPINNEQFF.

The count of this clone is one. The rearrangement uses TRBV11-2 and TRBJ1-1; 8 bases map to TRBD1. CDR3 size: 13 residues. CDR1 SGHAT and CDR2 FQNNGV come from the germline V gene. J was trimmed by 4 bases and V by 4 bases; bases with no gene match: 2. The CDR3 sequence: CASSSDRVTEAFF. The CDR3 nucleotides read TGTGCCAGCAGCTCGGACAGGGTCACTGAAGCTTTCTTT.

The rearrangement links TRBV18 to TRBJ1-5; weak D call: TRBD1 (5 bases). The CDR3 sequence is 14 residues long. Trimming took 3 bases from V and 4 from J, leaving 10 bases between them. Germline V gene lookup returns CDR1 KGHSH and CDR2 LQKENI. CDR3 in DNA: TGTGCCAGCTCACCCGGGGCGGGGAATCAGCCCCAGCATTTT. It is translated as CASSPGAGNQPQHF. Complete variable domain (other parts from reference TRBV18 and TRBJ1-5): NAGVMQNPRHLVRRRGQEARLRCSPMKGHSHVYWYRQLPEEGLKFMVYLQKENIIDESGMPKERFSAEFPKEGPSILRIQQVVRGDSAAYFCASSPGAGNQPQHFGDGTRLSIL.

The chain combines TRBV4-1 with TRBJ1-1; 7 nucleotides line up with TRBD1. The CDR3 sequence is 16 residues long. V was pared by 3 bases and J by 4 bases, with 11 bases of the junction left unmatched. CDR1 and CDR2 (germline): MGHRA, YSYEKL. As DNA, the CDR3 is TGCGCCAGCAGCCACACTTACGGAGGGGGCTTCACTGAAGCTTTCTTT. As protein: CASSHTYGGGFTEAFF.

The chain uses TRBV4-2 and TRBJ2-3; the match to TRBD2 covers 7 bases. After removal of 0 bases from V and 5 bases from J, the junction contained 2 bases not matched to a gene. Germline V lookup: CDR1 LGHNA, CDR2 YNFKEQ. This CDR3 has 14 residues. CDR3 sequence: CASSQDRGVDTQYF. The CDR3 coding sequence is TGTGCCAGCAGCCAAGATCGGGGGGTAGATACGCAGTATTTT.

This chain joins TRBV14 and TRBJ2-1; possible D gene TRBD2, 5 bases. With 1 base removed from V and 8 bases from J, the gap between germline ends came to 6 bases. The CDR3 has 12 residues. Germline CDR1 is SGHDN and CDR2 is FVKESK. CDR3 in amino acids: CASSQGRYEQFF. Here the CDR3 DNA reads TGTGCCAGCAGCCAAGGGAGGTATGAGCAGTTCTTC.

V and J are TRBV7-2 and TRBJ1-2; 8 nucleotides agree with TRBD1. The CDR3 is made up of 16 amino acids. The germline CDR1 and CDR2 sequences are SGHTA and FQGNSA. J lost 6 bases, V lost 6 bases, and 15 bases had no gene match. The DNA for the CDR3 is TGTGCCAGCAGTCCCGGACAGGGCCGGGGGGTGCATGGCTACACCTTC. This codes for CASSPGQGRGVHGYTF.